The 30 T cell receptor beta chains presented below share a single source sample, sequenced in a study of blood T cell repertoires in COVID-19. Sequencing used immunoSEQ multiplex PCR; TCRdb keeps in-frame clones, though not all of them. The table records roughly 190,000 clones, roughly nine tenths of them present only once. The sample comprised PBMCs or T cells enriched from blood (not recorded which). The receptors were gathered from a woman aged 25 to 39 who had recovered from COVID-19.

The chain joins TRBV5-8 to TRBJ1-1, with D perhaps TRBD1 (6 bases). Trimming removed 3 bases from V and 0 bases from J, with 12 bases in between. The CDR3 contains 15 residues. Germline V gene lookup returns CDR1 SGHTS and CDR2 YDEGEE. DNA for the CDR3: TGTGCCAGCAGCTCGGGACAACCCATGAACACTGAAGCTTTCTTT. Protein sequence: CASSSGQPMNTEAFF.

The chain employs TRBV6-5 and TRBJ1-2; TRBD1 is a possible D gene (5 bases). Germline CDR1 is MNHEY and CDR2 is SVGAGI. The CDR3 contains 11 residues. V shed 6 bases and J shed 4 bases, with 6 bases lying between them. The CDR3: CASSDSYGYTF. CDR3 sequence (DNA): TGTGCCAGCAGCGACAGCTATGGCTACACCTTC.

The sample holds one count of this clone. V gene TRBV18 combines with J gene TRBJ1-6; the D gene is possibly TRBD1 (5 bases). This CDR3 has 14 residues. Trimming pared 3 bases from V and 6 bases from J, leaving 9 bases between. CDR1 KGHSH and CDR2 LQKENI come from the germline V gene. CDR3 protein: CASSPKTANSPLHF. The CDR3 DNA is TGTGCCAGCTCACCTAAGACAGCTAATTCACCCCTCCACTTT. Supplemented by reference TRBV18 and TRBJ1-6, the full variable domain reads NAGVMQNPRHLVRRRGQEARLRCSPMKGHSHVYWYRQLPEEGLKFMVYLQKENIIDESGMPKERFSAEFPKEGPSILRIQQVVRGDSAAYFCASSPKTANSPLHFGNGTRLTVT.

The V call is TRBV5-1, the J call TRBJ1-2; 11 nucleotides agree with TRBD1. CDR1 is SGHRS and CDR2 is YFSETQ in the germline V gene. Trimming took 4 bases from V and 7 from J; bases not matched to a gene: 6. CDR3 length equals 14 residues. The CDR3 here is CASSLGQGVLGYTF. The CDR3 DNA reads as TGCGCCAGCAGCCTGGGACAGGGGGTACTTGGCTACACCTTC.

V usage is TRBV20-1 and J usage is TRBJ1-6; TRBD1 aligns across 7 bases. Germline trimming cut 3 bases from V and 6 bases from J; bases unmatched to any gene: 2. The length of the CDR3 is 13 residues. Germline CDR1 is DFQATT and CDR2 is SNEGSKA (reference sequence). Written as DNA, the CDR3 is TGCAGTGCTAGTGGGGACAGTAATTCACCCCTCCACTTT. Encoded protein: CSASGDSNSPLHF.

V and J are TRBV5-4 and TRBJ2-7; no reliable D call. Germline V CDR1 and CDR2: SGHNT, YYREEE (reference sequence). This CDR3 is built from 14 residues. The V end was cut by 9 bases, the J end by 0 bases, with 16 bases between. CDR3 coding DNA: TGTGCCACCCGAGTGGGCCCGAGCTCCTACGAGCAGTACTTC. This gives the protein CATRVGPSSYEQYF. The full variable domain, in which reference TRBV5-4 and TRBJ2-7 provide the parts outside the CDR3, is ETGVTQSPTHLIKTRGQQVTLRCSSQSGHNTVSWYQQALGQGPQFIFQYYREEENGRGNFPPRFSGLQFPNYSSELNVNALELDDSALYLCATRVGPSSYEQYFGPGTRLTVT.

The V and J genes are TRBV7-9 and TRBJ2-3, with unresolved D. The V gene lost 5 bases and the J gene lost 3 bases, with 6 bases spanning the gap. The germline V gene encodes CDR1 SEHNR and CDR2 FQNEAQ (reference sequence). There are 12 residues in the CDR3. The CDR3 coding sequence is TGTGCCAGCAGCAAGACAACAGATACGCAGTATTTT. Its translation is CASSKTTDTQYF.

This chain connects TRBV6-5 to TRBJ2-1, with 12 bases that match TRBD2. The germline V gene encodes CDR1 MNHEY and CDR2 SVGAGI. The CDR3 loop spans 15 amino acids. Unmatched junction bases numbered 6, after V lost 7 bases and J lost 5 bases. The chain's CDR3 is CASTRLAGANNEQFF. CDR3 nucleotides: TGTGCCAGCACGCGACTAGCGGGGGCCAACAATGAGCAGTTCTTC.

The chain employs TRBV30 and TRBJ1-6; D is undetermined. Trimming pared 2 bases from V and 0 bases from J, leaving 14 bases between. The CDR3 spans 17 residues. CDR1 is GTSNPN, CDR2 SVGIG, per germline (reference sequence). In DNA form, the CDR3 reads TGTGCCTGGAGTAGTAATAAGTTGAGCTCCTATAATTCACCCCTCCACTTT. Translating it yields CAWSSNKLSSYNSPLHF.

This chain joins TRBV13 and TRBJ2-1; unclear D gene. Germline V gives CDR1 PRHDT, CDR2 FYEKMQ (reference sequence). The CDR3 consists of 10 residues. Trimming took 5 bases from V and 8 from J, leaving 4 bases between them. CDR3 nucleotides: TGTGCCAGCAGCGGAGATGAGCAGTTCTTC. It specifies CASSGDEQFF.

The J gene is TRBJ2-3, the V gene TRBV9; possibly TRBD1 for D (6 bases). This CDR3 is 17 amino acids long. V was pared by 3 bases and J by 2 bases, with 19 bases between. CDR1 and CDR2 (germline): SGDLS, YYNGEE. CDR3 DNA sequence: TGTGCCAGCAGCGCGACAGGTTCTAGGTCCATCACAGATACGCAGTATTTT. Translated: CASSATGSRSITDTQYF.

The chain links TRBV9 to TRBJ1-1; 7 bases map to TRBD1. Germline V gene lookup returns CDR1 SGDLS and CDR2 YYNGEE. This CDR3 has 14 residues. The J segment lost 2 bases and the V segment lost 6 bases, leaving 7 bases of the junction unmatched. This CDR3 reads CASTQGTDNTEAFF. The CDR3 coding sequence is TGTGCCAGCACCCAAGGGACAGATAACACTGAAGCTTTCTTT.

V usage is TRBV12-3 or TRBV12-4 and J usage is TRBJ1-2; maybe TRBD1 (5 bases). The CDR3 consists of 13 residues. V shed 8 bases and J shed 7 bases, with 17 bases lying between them. The CDR3 nucleotides are TGTGCCAGCGCCATAGGCGGGGGGTCTGGCTACACCTTC. Translating it yields CASAIGGGSGYTF.

The genes are TRBV20-1 and TRBJ1-2; unclear D gene. CDR1 DFQATT and CDR2 SNEGSKA come from the germline V gene (reference sequence). The CDR3 is 11 amino acids. The V and J ends lost 6 bases and 5 bases respectively, with 10 bases between them. The CDR3 DNA follows: TGCAGTGCCCCCCTTAATTATGGCTACACCTTC. Its translation is CSAPLNYGYTF.

The chain is built from TRBV9 and TRBJ2-1; TRBD1 agrees at 11 bases. Per the germline V gene, CDR1 is SGDLS and CDR2 is YYNGEE. Germline trimming cut 3 bases from V and 7 bases from J; bases unmatched to any gene: 6. The CDR3 sequence is 15 residues long. CDR3 sequence: CASSGRDRGDNEQFF. For the CDR3, the DNA is TGTGCCAGCAGCGGCCGGGACAGGGGGGATAATGAGCAGTTCTTC.

This clone was seen a few times. The chain is built from TRBV11-3 and TRBJ1-1, with TRBD1 matching over 10 bases. The junction had 6 bases not matched to a gene; V was cut back by 4 bases and J by 7 bases. CDR1 is SGHNT and CDR2 is YENEEA in the germline V gene. This CDR3 has 14 amino acids. In nucleotides, the CDR3 is TGTGCCAGCAGCTATCGGGACAGGGGAGGTGAAGCTTTCTTT. Amino acid sequence: CASSYRDRGGEAFF. The whole variable domain, filled in from reference TRBV11-3 and TRBJ1-1, reads EAGVVQSPRYKIIEKKQPVAFWCNPISGHNTLYWYLQNLGQGPELLIRYENEEAVDDSQLPKDRFSAERLKGVDSTLKIQPAELGDSAVYLCASSYRDRGGEAFFGQGTRLTVV.

This rearrangement joins TRBV25-1 to TRBJ1-3; D gene uncertain. This CDR3 spans 13 amino acids. Trimming took 5 bases from V and 0 from J, leaving 5 bases between them. CDR1 and CDR2 from the germline V gene are MGHDK and SYGVNS. The CDR3 sequence is CASSLYSGNTIYF. The DNA of the CDR3 is TGTGCCAGCAGTCTATACTCTGGAAACACCATATATTTT.

The gene calls are TRBV15 and TRBJ2-7, with TRBD2 as a possible D gene (5 bases). The CDR3 runs to 15 residues. The V and J ends lost 0 bases and 0 bases respectively, with 9 bases between them. Germline loops: CDR1 LNHNV, CDR2 YYDKDF (reference sequence). CDR3 in DNA: TGTGCCACCAGCAGAGAAGGCGGGTCCTCCTACGAGCAGTACTTC. Translation gives CATSREGGSSYEQYF.

V is TRBV18 and J is TRBJ2-7; possible D gene TRBD1, 6 bases. The V and J ends lost 3 bases and 3 bases respectively, with 6 bases between them. CDR1 is KGHSH and CDR2 is LQKENI in the germline V gene. The CDR3 is made up of 12 amino acids. CDR3 amino acids: CASSPDSYEQYF. CDR3 DNA: TGTGCCAGCTCACCGGACAGCTACGAGCAGTACTTC.

The chain couples TRBV5-6 to TRBJ1-1; D call uncertain. Germline CDR1 is SGHDT and CDR2 is YYEEEE. The CDR3 length is 14 residues. Trimming left V 0 bases short and J 1 base short, with 7 bases between. The CDR3 here is CASSLADWNTEAFF. CDR3 nucleotides: TGTGCCAGCAGCTTGGCCGACTGGAACACTGAAGCTTTCTTT. The whole variable domain, filled in from reference TRBV5-6 and TRBJ1-1, reads DAGVTQSPTHLIKTRGQQVTLRCSPKSGHDTVSWYQQALGQGPQFIFQYYEEEERQRGNFPDRFSGHQFPNYSSELNVNALLLGDSALYLCASSLADWNTEAFFGQGTRLTVV.

This rearrangement joins TRBV5-1 to TRBJ1-1; D is ambiguous. Trimming took 0 bases from V and 6 from J, leaving 9 bases between them. This CDR3 is built from 13 residues. Germline CDR1 and CDR2: SGHRS and YFSETQ. Written as DNA, the CDR3 is TGCGCCAGCAGCTTGGCCAGGCAAGCTGAAGCTTTCTTT. Translated: CASSLARQAEAFF.

The rearrangement uses TRBV7-9 and TRBJ2-7; D may be TRBD2 (5 bases). The CDR3 contains 15 residues. From germline, CDR1 is SEHNR and CDR2 FQNEAQ (reference sequence). V lost 0 bases to trimming and J lost 3 bases, with 12 bases between them. CDR3 coding DNA: TGTGCCAGCAGCTTAGCCCGGGGAGAGTACTACGAGCAGTACTTC. Amino acid sequence: CASSLARGEYYEQYF.

V usage is TRBV9 and J usage is TRBJ2-5; maybe TRBD1 (5 bases). The CDR3 is 15 amino acids. The V and J ends lost 6 bases and 4 bases respectively, with 19 bases between them. Germline V gene sequence: CDR1 SGDLS, CDR2 YYNGEE. CDR3 in DNA: TGTGCCAGCACCCCTTGGGGCGAGGTGGGAGAGACCCAGTACTTC. This codes for CASTPWGEVGETQYF.

This chain connects TRBV18 to TRBJ1-1; TRBD1 agrees at 8 bases. The germline V gene has CDR1 KGHSH and CDR2 LQKENI. The CDR3 contains 15 residues. J lost 1 base, V lost 3 bases, and 4 bases had no gene match. The CDR3 bases are TGTGCCAGCTCACCCTTGGGACAGGCGAACACTGAAGCTTTCTTT. This sequence encodes CASSPLGQANTEAFF.

The chain is built from TRBV27 and TRBJ1-2; 7 bases match TRBD1. V trimming: 8 bases; J trimming: 3 bases; junction bases outside the gene matches: 18. The germline CDR1 and CDR2 sequences are MNHEY and SMNVEV (reference sequence). The CDR3 is 17 residues long. The CDR3: CASSKVPGTDPYYGYTF. In DNA, the CDR3 is TGTGCCAGCTCTAAGGTTCCAGGGACAGACCCTTACTATGGCTACACCTTC.

The rearrangement uses TRBV30 and TRBJ2-5; D possibly corresponds to TRBD2 (5 bases). V shed 0 bases and J shed 5 bases, with 13 bases lying between them. The CDR3 sequence is 14 residues long. Per germline, CDR1 GTSNPN and CDR2 SVGIG (reference sequence). The CDR3: CAWSVGLRRETQYF. CDR3 DNA sequence: TGTGCCTGGAGTGTCGGCCTAAGGAGGGAGACCCAGTACTTC.

The rearrangement uses TRBV12-3 or TRBV12-4 and TRBJ1-2; D perhaps matches TRBD1 (6 bases). V was trimmed by 5 bases and J by 8 bases, leaving 12 bases between them. This CDR3 is 12 amino acids long. CDR3 bases: TGTGCCAGCAGTACACAGGGAGGGGGCTACACCTTC. This translates into CASSTQGGGYTF.

J is TRBJ2-7 and V is TRBV3-1 (or the pseudogene TRBV3-2), with 11 positions matching TRBD2. Germline lookup yields CDR1 LGHDT and CDR2 YNNKEL (reference sequence). This CDR3 is built from 16 residues. V trimming: 1 base; J trimming: 2 bases; junction bases outside the gene matches: 4. DNA of the CDR3: TGTGCCAGCAGCCAAGGGTTAGCGGGAGGGGCCTACGAGCAGTACTTC. Encoded protein: CASSQGLAGGAYEQYF.

This clone is a singleton in its sample. The chain uses TRBV4-3 and TRBJ1-3, with D possibly being TRBD1 (5 bases). The CDR3 is made up of 15 amino acids. With 3 bases removed from V and 3 bases from J, the gap between germline ends came to 12 bases. Germline assignment: CDR1 LGHNA and CDR2 YSLEER. The CDR3 DNA reads TGCGCCAGCAGCCAGGGTCAGGGTTATGGAAACACCATATATTTT. Protein sequence: CASSQGQGYGNTIYF.

The chain recombines TRBV7-2 with TRBJ2-7; 8 bases line up with TRBD2. Germline-derived CDR1 and CDR2 are SGHTA and FQGNSA. The CDR3 is 17 amino acids. With 5 bases clipped from V and 2 bases from J, the junction kept 14 bases outside the gene matches. CDR3 amino acids: CASSVRGEAGVPYEQYF. CDR3 sequence (DNA): TGTGCCAGCAGCGTCCGGGGTGAAGCGGGGGTCCCCTACGAGCAGTACTTC.